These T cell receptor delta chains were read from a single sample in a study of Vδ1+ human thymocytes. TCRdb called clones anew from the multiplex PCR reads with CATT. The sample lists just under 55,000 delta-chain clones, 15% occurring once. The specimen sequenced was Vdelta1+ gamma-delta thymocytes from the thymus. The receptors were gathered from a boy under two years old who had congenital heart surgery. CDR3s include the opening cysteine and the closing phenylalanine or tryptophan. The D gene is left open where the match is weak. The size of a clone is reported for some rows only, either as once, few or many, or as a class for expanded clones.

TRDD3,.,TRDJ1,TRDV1,CALGLGWGISRYTDKLIF,TGTGCTCTTGGGCTCGGCTGGGGGATATCCAGGTACACCGATAAACTCATCTTT
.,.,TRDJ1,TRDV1,CALGASRGDTDKLIF,TGTGCTCTTGGGGCCAGCAGGGGAGACACCGATAAACTCATCTTT
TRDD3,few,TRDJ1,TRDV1,CALGELESPPVHYWGIRDVLDKLIF,TGTGCTCTTGGGGAACTAGAATCCCCCCCCGTACACTACTGGGGGATACGAGACGTACTCGATAAACTCATCTTT
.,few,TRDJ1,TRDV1,CALGELRGPDPKLIF,TGTGCTCTTGGGGAACTAAGAGGGCCGGACCCTAAACTCATCTTT
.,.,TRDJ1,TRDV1,CAISTRGRRTDKLIF,TGTGCTATTTCTACCCGGGGGAGACGGACCGATAAACTCATCTTT
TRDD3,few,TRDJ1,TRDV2,CACPLGDTRGDKLIF,TGTGCCTGTCCACTGGGGGATACGAGGGGCGATAAACTCATCTTT
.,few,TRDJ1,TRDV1,CALGEVLGVPKFPGPRYTDKLIF,TGTGCTCTTGGGGAAGTTCTCGGGGTTCCTAAGTTCCCGGGACCTAGGTACACCGATAAACTCATCTTT
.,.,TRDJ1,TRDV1,CALGERPPLPPTDKLTF,TGTGCTCTTGGGGAAAGGCCTCCGTTACCCCCAACCGATAAACTCACCTTT
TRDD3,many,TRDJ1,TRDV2,CACDSTGGPTDKLIF,TGTGCCTGTGACTCTACTGGGGGCCCTACCGATAAACTCATCTTT
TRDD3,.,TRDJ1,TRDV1,CALGEPARLTGGKLIF,TGTGCTCTTGGGGAACCCGCCCGTCTTACTGGGGGCAAACTCATCTTT
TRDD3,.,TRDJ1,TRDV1,CALGSSSVLGDVCTDKLIF,TGTGCTCTTGGATCTTCTTCCGTACTGGGGGATGTTTGCACCGATAAACTCATCTTT
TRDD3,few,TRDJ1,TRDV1,CALGRRWVKWGIRDNTDKLIF,TGTGCTCTTGGGCGTCGGTGGGTGAAGTGGGGGATACGGGATAACACCGATAAACTCATCTTT
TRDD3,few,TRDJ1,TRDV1,CALGDFPGGIHSDKLIF,TGTGCTCTTGGGGATTTCCCAGGGGGGATACACAGCGATAAACTCATCTTT
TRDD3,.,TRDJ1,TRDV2,CACDQTGGTYTDKLIF,TGTGCCTGTGACCAGACTGGGGGAACGTACACCGATAAACTCATCTTT
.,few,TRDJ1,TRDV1,CALGELKENPWGDRDKLIF,TGTGCTCTTGGGGAACTAAAGGAGAACCCTTGGGGAGACAGGGATAAACTCATCTTT
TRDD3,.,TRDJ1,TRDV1,CALGETYRSFPPLLYWGSTSADKLIF,TGTGCTCTTGGGGAAACATACCGGTCCTTTCCTCCCCTCCTTTACTGGGGGAGCACGAGTGCCGATAAACTCATCTTT